The rows below give T cell receptor beta chains drawn from one sample of a study of T cell changes during pregnancy in multiple sclerosis. Libraries were prepared by immunoSEQ multiplex PCR; TCRdb keeps only in-frame clonotypes and omits some of them. The sample has tens of thousands of clones, about 88% seen once. The sequenced sample was CD8+ T cells from peripheral blood mononuclear cells, obtained after pregnancy. The receptors shown here come from a female donor in good health, enrolled as a control in a pregnancy study. The CDR3 runs from the conserved cysteine through the conserved F or W. D genes are given only for firm matches. Size is stated for part of the rows, as once, few or many counts, or as a class when the clone is expanded.

16	TRBJ1-1	TRBD1	TRBV5-1	NA	TGCGCCAGCAGCTTGGGACAGGGAGGCAAGAACACTGAAGCTTTCTTT	CASSLGQGGKNTEAFF
17	TRBJ1-4	TRBD1	TRBV7-9	NA	TGTGCCAGCAGCTTAGGGGACAGGCCTGGAACTAATGAAAAACTGTTTTTT	CASSLGDRPGTNEKLFF
15	TRBJ1-1	NA	TRBV15	NA	TGTGCCACCAGCAGTTCTGGGACTTTGAGCACTGAAGCTTTCTTT	CATSSSGTLSTEAFF
12	TRBJ2-7	NA	TRBV19	NA	TGTGCCAGTGGAGGGCCTAACTACGAGCAGTACTTC	CASGGPNYEQYF
16	TRBJ2-3	TRBD2	TRBV9	NA	TGTGCCAGCAGCCCGCGACTGAGCGGGGGGGGTGATACGCAGTATTTT	CASSPRLSGGGDTQYF
15	TRBJ2-7	TRBD2	TRBV18	NA	TGTGCCAGCTCCGAAGGGGCGGGGGGGTTCTACGAGCAGTACTTC	CASSEGAGGFYEQYF
15	TRBJ2-3	NA	TRBV7-9	once	TGTGCCAGCAGCCCACAAGATCGAAGCACAGATACGCAGTATTTT	CASSPQDRSTDTQYF
11	TRBJ1-1	NA	TRBV10-3	few	TGTGCCATAAGACAGCACACTGAAGCTTTCTTT	CAIRQHTEAFF
13	TRBJ1-1	NA	TRBV7-2	once	TGTGCCAGCAGCTCGCAGCGGGGAAATGAAGCTTTCTTT	CASSSQRGNEAFF
20	TRBJ2-2	TRBD1	TRBV4-1	NA	TGCGCCAGCAGCCTCAGGGCACCGGGACAGGGGGCGCGGGACACCGGGGAGCTGTTTTTT	CASSLRAPGQGARDTGELFF
16	TRBJ1-2	NA	TRBV7-6	NA	TGTGCCAGCAGCTTAGGGGGCGGGGCTCGGCGCTATGGCTACACCTTC	CASSLGGGARRYGYTF
12	TRBJ2-1	NA	TRBV7-9	NA	TGTGCCAGCAGCTTCGGAGGGACTGAGCAGTTCTTC	CASSFGGTEQFF
15	TRBJ2-3	TRBD1	TRBV5-5	NA	TGTGCCAGCAGTACCGGGACAGGGGGAACAGATACGCAGTATTTT	CASSTGTGGTDTQYF
21	TRBJ2-3	NA	TRBV28	NA	TGTGCCAGCAGTTCCAAATATGTTCGGACTGGAGGGCCCACTAGCACAGATACGCAGTATTTT	CASSSKYVRTGGPTSTDTQYF
15	TRBJ2-7	NA	TRBV4-3	NA	TGCGCCAGCAGCCAAGGGGGACACGGGTCCTACGAGCAGTACTTC	CASSQGGHGSYEQYF
15	TRBJ2-3	NA	TRBV9	NA	TGTGCCAGCAGCGAAGGGGCGGGGAGCACAGATACGCAGTATTTT	CASSEGAGSTDTQYF
16	TRBJ2-7	TRBD1	TRBV28	once	TGTGCCAGCAGTTCCGGCATAGGGGGCGCGGACTACGAGCAGTACTTC	CASSSGIGGADYEQYF
15	TRBJ2-3	NA	TRBV4-3	NA	TGCGCCAGCAGCCAGAGACCTGGGCAGTCAGATACGCAGTATTTT	CASSQRPGQSDTQYF
15	TRBJ2-7	TRBD2	TRBV4-3	NA	TGCGCCAGCAGCCCGACTAGCGGGGGGGCCTACGAGCAGTACTTC	CASSPTSGGAYEQYF
12	TRBJ2-1	TRBD2	TRBV15	NA	TGTGCCACCAGCGCGGGGGACAATGAGCAGTTCTTC	CATSAGDNEQFF
12	TRBJ2-2	NA	TRBV4-1	NA	TGCGCCAGCACTCAGAGGGCCGGGGAGCTGTTTTTT	CASTQRAGELFF
12	TRBJ2-3	NA	TRBV2	NA	TGTGCCAGCAGTGAATTGACTAATACGCAGTATTTT	CASSELTNTQYF
15	TRBJ1-1	TRBD1	TRBV9	NA	TGTGCCAGCAGCCCTCCGACAGGGGAGAACACTGAAGCTTTCTTT	CASSPPTGENTEAFF
19	TRBJ2-5	TRBD2	TRBV7-2	NA	TGTGCCAGCAGCCCCCGAGGGGGGACTAGCGGGGGGTTAGGTGAGACCCAGTACTTC	CASSPRGGTSGGLGETQYF
15	TRBJ2-3	TRBD2	TRBV25-1	NA	TGTGCCAGCAGTGGACTAGCGGGAAACACAGATACGCAGTATTTT	CASSGLAGNTDTQYF
16	TRBJ1-4	TRBD1	TRBV7-6	few	TGTGCCAGCAGCTCCCGGGACAGGAGCTTTAATGAAAAACTGTTTTTT	CASSSRDRSFNEKLFF
15	TRBJ1-5	NA	TRBV19	few	TGTGCCAGTAGTATTGGGTGGGCAATCAATCAGCCCCAGCATTTT	CASSIGWAINQPQHF
14	TRBJ2-2	NA	TRBV29-1	NA	TGCAGCGTTGACTCCGACAGTTACACCGGGGAGCTGTTTTTT	CSVDSDSYTGELFF
17	TRBJ1-1	TRBD1	TRBV7-2	NA	TGTGCCAGCAGCATAACAGGGGGGGTATTTATGAACACTGAAGCTTTCTTT	CASSITGGVFMNTEAFF
16	TRBJ1-2	NA	TRBV4-3	few	TGCGCCAGCAGCCAAGATCGGGTTTGGGGGGACTATGGCTACACCTTC	CASSQDRVWGDYGYTF
17	TRBJ1-5	TRBD1	TRBV19	NA	TGTGCCAGTTCCTCCGGGACAGCAGATTATAGCAATCAGCCCCAGCATTTT	CASSSGTADYSNQPQHF
15	TRBJ1-2	NA	TRBV11-2	NA	TGTGCCAGCAGCCCCCTGACCGCTGACACCTTTGGCTACACCTTC	CASSPLTADTFGYTF
16	TRBJ1-2	TRBD1	TRBV5-1	NA	TGCGCCAGCAGCTTGAGGGGGACAGAAGCTAACTATGGCTACACCTTC	CASSLRGTEANYGYTF
18	TRBJ1-6	NA	TRBV4-2	NA	TGTGCCAGCAGCCAAGATCCGGGGGGGAGCTCCTATAATTCACCCCTCCACTTT	CASSQDPGGSSYNSPLHF
16	TRBJ2-7	NA	TRBV6-5	once	TGTGCCAGCAGTTACTCGACCAGGGAATTAAGCTACGAGCAGTACTTC	CASSYSTRELSYEQYF
15	TRBJ1-2	NA	TRBV13	NA	TGTGCCAGCAGCTTAGTTGGGCTCGAAAACTATGGCTACACCTTC	CASSLVGLENYGYTF
15	TRBJ2-7	TRBD1	TRBV4-3	once	TGCGCCAGCAGCCAAGACCGGGACAGGGCCTACGAGCAGTACTTC	CASSQDRDRAYEQYF
16	TRBJ1-1	NA	TRBV7-9	NA	TGTGCCAGCAGCTCCCCTAGCAGACTGGTCAGCACTGAAGCTTTCTTT	CASSSPSRLVSTEAFF
15	TRBJ2-2	TRBD1	TRBV2	NA	TGTGCCAGCATCCCTATTGACCAGGGGGCGGGGGAGCTGTTTTTT	CASIPIDQGAGELFF
15	TRBJ1-2	TRBD1	TRBV5-1	NA	TGCGCCAGCAGTTTAACCCCGGGACAGGGCGATGGCTACACCTTC	CASSLTPGQGDGYTF
14	TRBJ2-2	NA	TRBV30	NA	TGTGCCTGGACGGCAGGCCAGGGGATCGGGGAGCTGTTTTTT	CAWTAGQGIGELFF
17	TRBJ2-7	TRBD2	TRBV7-4	NA	TGTGCCAGCAGCTTGGGGACTAGCGGGGGGGCCGGGTACGAGCAGTACTTC	CASSLGTSGGAGYEQYF
15	TRBJ2-1	NA	TRBV4-3	NA	TGCGCCAGCAGCCAAACCTTAGCGGTGTACAATGAGCAGTTCTTC	CASSQTLAVYNEQFF
16	TRBJ2-5	NA	TRBV6-6	NA	TGTGCCAGCAGTTACCCTCCCCCGGCAGGAGGGGAGACCCAGTACTTC	CASSYPPPAGGETQYF
16	TRBJ1-2	NA	TRBV4-3	NA	TGCGCCAGCAGCCAAGATTTTCGGGGGGCCTCCTATGGCTACACCTTC	CASSQDFRGASYGYTF
12	TRBJ1-2	NA	TRBV12-5	NA	TGTGCTAGTGGTTTGGAGGGGTATGGCTACACCTTC	CASGLEGYGYTF
15	TRBJ1-5	NA	TRBV5-1	NA	TGCGCCAGCAGCTTGGCCGGCAGGTTCAATCAGCCCCAGCATTTT	CASSLAGRFNQPQHF
15	TRBJ2-7	NA	TRBV4-3	NA	TGCGCCAGCAGCCAAGAAGGGGCGGGAAGCTACGAGCAGTACTTC	CASSQEGAGSYEQYF
18	TRBJ2-3	TRBD2	TRBV15	NA	TGTGCCACCAGCAGAGATCGAGCTAGCGGGGGACCCACAGATACGCAGTATTTT	CATSRDRASGGPTDTQYF
13	TRBJ2-7	NA	TRBV13	NA	TGTGCCAGCAGCTTAGGCCGGACAGACGAGCAGTACTTC	CASSLGRTDEQYF
13	TRBJ2-7	TRBD1	TRBV7-9	NA	TGTGCCAGCAGCGGACAGGGGAAGGACGAGCAGTACTTC	CASSGQGKDEQYF
16	TRBJ2-1	TRBD2	TRBV6-5	NA	TGTGCCAGCAGTTACGGGACTAGCGGGGGTTACAATGAGCAGTTCTTC	CASSYGTSGGYNEQFF
17	TRBJ1-1	TRBD1	TRBV19	NA	TGTGCCAGTAGTACCCCCGCGGGACAGGGGGCCAACACTGAAGCTTTCTTT	CASSTPAGQGANTEAFF